These 22 T cell receptor beta chains were all obtained from the same sample, sequenced in a study of identical twins. TCRdb re-called the 5' RACE reads with MiXCR, one entry per CDR3 protein. The sample lists hundreds of thousands of distinct CDR3 sequences, 5.5% to 6.5% occurring once. Specimen: naive T cells sorted from blood. The receptors originated from a man aged 18-30 years in good health.

This clonotype appeared many times. This CDR3 reads CASSLRTGGGYTF. The CDR3 nucleotides read TGTGCCAGCAGTCTCCGGACAGGCGGTGGCTACACCTTC. The J gene is TRBJ1-2, the V gene TRBV12-3 or TRBV12-4; TRBD1 matches at 7 bases. With 5 bases clipped from V and 7 bases from J, the junction kept 7 bases outside the gene matches. The CDR3 runs to 13 residues.

This clonotype was detected ten times or more. This chain links TRBV20-1 with TRBJ2-1, with a weak D call TRBD2 (5 bases). This CDR3 contains 14 residues. V lost 2 bases and J lost 1, with 9 bases in between. Germline V gene lookup returns CDR1 DFQATT and CDR2 SNEGSKA (reference sequence). The CDR3 reads CSARTAESYNEQFF. The DNA of the CDR3 is TGCAGTGCTAGAACAGCGGAGTCCTACAATGAGCAGTTCTTC.

At least ten counts were recorded for this clonotype. The chain employs TRBV5-1 and TRBJ2-3; the D gene is possibly TRBD2 (6 bases). V lost 0 bases and J 0 bases, leaving 11 bases between the germline ends. Germline V gene lookup returns CDR1 SGHRS and CDR2 YFSETQ. CDR3 length equals 16 residues. The CDR3 nucleotides read TGCGCCAGCAGCTTGGGGGTAGCGGAAAGCACAGATACGCAGTATTTT. It translates to CASSLGVAESTDTQYF. The full variable domain, in which reference TRBV5-1 and TRBJ2-3 provide the parts outside the CDR3, is KAGVTQTPRYLIKTRGQQVTLSCSPISGHRSVSWYQQTPGQGLQFLFEYFSETQRNKGNFPGRFSGRQFSNSRSEMNVSTLELGDSALYLCASSLGVAESTDTQYFGPGTRLTVL.

This clonotype was recorded at least ten times. The gene calls are TRBV27 and TRBJ2-1; 9 bases agree with TRBD1. The CDR3 is 16 amino acids. From germline, CDR1 is MNHEY and CDR2 SMNVEV (reference sequence). The ends lost 2 bases at V and 9 bases at J; junction bases unmatched: 11. The CDR3 bases are TGTGCCAGCAGTTTAGGATCCCGGGACAGGGCCGGTGAGCAGTTCTTC. As protein: CASSLGSRDRAGEQFF.

This clonotype was recorded at least ten times. This chain uses TRBV12-3 or TRBV12-4 with TRBJ2-3; D ambiguous. There are 10 residues in the CDR3. V was pared by 6 bases and J by 6 bases, with 4 bases between. This chain's CDR3 is CASSSDTQYF. DNA of the CDR3: TGTGCCAGCAGCTCGGATACGCAGTATTTT.

The chain has TRBV6-5 and TRBJ1-6; 7 bases are a match to TRBD1. Germline lookup yields CDR1 MNHEY and CDR2 SVGAGI. The CDR3 is made up of 14 amino acids. V was clipped by 2 bases and J by 7 bases; unmatched bases: 2. CDR3 bases: TGTGCCAGCAGTTACGGGACAGAAAATTCACCCCTCCACTTT. Amino acid sequence: CASSYGTENSPLHF.

There are a few counts of this clonotype. The rearrangement uses TRBV14 and TRBJ2-5; D is undetermined. Germline V CDR1 and CDR2: SGHDN, FVKESK. The germline V and J ends were trimmed by 4 bases and 1 base, with 19 bases remaining between them. This CDR3 region has 17 residues. This chain's CDR3 is CASSPYRALGSQETQYF. CDR3 in DNA: TGTGCCAGCAGCCCCTACCGGGCCCTAGGATCCCAAGAGACCCAGTACTTC.

This clonotype was counted ten times or more. The chain combines TRBV20-1 with TRBJ2-5; D not certain. CDR1 and CDR2 (germline): DFQATT, SNEGSKA (reference sequence). Deletions cut 3 bases from V and 2 bases from J, with 13 bases between. The CDR3 length is 14 residues. The CDR3 bases are TGCAGTGCTAGCCTATTGGCCCCGCAAGAGACCCAGTACTTC. Its translation is CSASLLAPQETQYF.

This clonotype has a count of ten or more. V is TRBV5-1 and J is TRBJ2-3, with 8 positions matching TRBD2. This CDR3 is 15 amino acids long. Germline loops: CDR1 SGHRS, CDR2 YFSETQ. The ends lost 0 bases at V and 4 bases at J; junction bases unmatched: 4. CDR3 protein: CASSLVAGGPDTQYF. CDR3 coding DNA: TGCGCCAGCAGCTTGGTGGCGGGAGGCCCAGATACGCAGTATTTT.

This clonotype appeared many times. The V and J genes are TRBV25-1 and TRBJ1-2; tentative D call: TRBD1 (6 bases). V was pared by 4 bases and J by 4 bases, with 10 bases between. The CDR3 sequence is 13 residues long. Germline assignment: CDR1 MGHDK and CDR2 SYGVNS. CDR3 protein: CASSAGDIYGYTF. Here the CDR3 DNA reads TGTGCCAGCAGTGCAGGGGACATCTATGGCTACACCTTC.

The genes are TRBV7-9 and TRBJ2-3; 7 nucleotides match TRBD2. V trimming: 6 bases; J trimming: 6 bases; junction bases outside the gene matches: 9. CDR3 length: 14 amino acids. The germline CDR1 and CDR2 sequences are SEHNR and FQNEAQ (reference sequence). The CDR3 DNA follows: TGTGCCAGCAGACTGACTAGCTCGTGGGATACGCAGTATTTT. This gives the protein CASRLTSSWDTQYF.

This clonotype has more than one count but fewer than ten. The chain employs TRBV6-5 and TRBJ2-3; D is unresolved. Looked up from germline, CDR1 is MNHEY and CDR2 is SVGAGI. CDR3 length equals 17 residues. The ends were cut back, 2 bases at V and 1 base at J, with 16 bases in the middle. This chain's CDR3 is CASSYTGGELGTDTQYF. CDR3 bases: TGTGCCAGCAGTTACACGGGCGGTGAGCTTGGCACAGATACGCAGTATTTT.

This clonotype has a handful of counts. The chain couples TRBV12-3 or TRBV12-4 to TRBJ2-6, with D possibly TRBD2 on 7 matching bases. The V gene lost 3 bases and the J gene lost 0 bases, with 15 bases spanning the gap. The CDR3 spans 18 residues. The CDR3 bases are TGTGCCAGCAGTTTGTGGGGAGGGGGATTCTCTGGGGCCAACGTCCTGACTTTC. Its protein product is CASSLWGGGFSGANVLTF.

This clonotype was recorded at least ten times. The chain recombines TRBV5-1 with TRBJ2-2, with 10 bases aligning to TRBD2. This CDR3 is 16 amino acids long. The germline V gene has CDR1 SGHRS and CDR2 YFSETQ. V gave up 9 bases and J gave up 3 bases; unmatched junction bases: 11. CDR3 nucleotides: TGCGCCACCTCCTCAGAGCGGGAGGGCCACACCGGGGAGCTGTTTTTT. Its translation: CATSSEREGHTGELFF.

There are many counts of this clonotype. The V and J genes are TRBV7-9 and TRBJ2-6; D gene uncertain. Germline V gene data show CDR1 as SEHNR and CDR2 as FQNEAQ (reference sequence). The CDR3 is made up of 13 amino acids. V was trimmed by 1 base and J by 9 bases, leaving 7 bases between them. The CDR3 DNA follows: TGTGCCAGCAGCTTAGGCCCTTACAACGTCCTGACTTTC. This translates into CASSLGPYNVLTF.

This clonotype has at least ten counts. The chain uses TRBV29-1 and TRBJ1-1, with 8 nucleotides matching TRBD1. Germline V gene data show CDR1 as SQVTM and CDR2 as ANQGSEA. The CDR3 is 12 residues long. J was trimmed by 6 bases and V by 7 bases; bases with no gene match: 7. CDR3 sequence: CSGGQAVSEAFF. The CDR3 bases are TGCAGCGGGGGACAGGCGGTTTCTGAAGCTTTCTTT.

This clonotype came up many times. This sequence joins TRBV28 and TRBJ2-7; D might be TRBD2 (5 bases). V lost 8 bases and J 2 bases, leaving 19 bases between the germline ends. Germline V lookup: CDR1 MDHEN, CDR2 SYDVKM. The length of the CDR3 is 15 residues. The CDR3 spells CASSVYRGSAYEQYF. CDR3 nucleotides: TGTGCCAGCTCAGTTTATCGCGGGTCCGCCTACGAGCAGTACTTC.

The chain couples TRBV12-3 or TRBV12-4 to TRBJ2-7; 8 bases agree with TRBD2. CDR3 size: 13 residues. The V and J ends lost 7 bases and 5 bases, in that order; junction bases with no gene match: 7. The CDR3 loop reads CASTPGLENEQYV. The CDR3 nucleotides are TGTGCCAGCACTCCGGGACTAGAGAACGAGCAGTACGTC.

This clonotype was recorded a few times. The V and J genes are TRBV6-2 or TRBV6-3 and TRBJ2-7; D is perhaps TRBD1 (6 bases). Trimming pared 7 bases from V and 1 base from J, leaving 17 bases between. From germline, CDR1 is MNHEY and CDR2 SVGEGT. CDR3 length equals 15 residues. CDR3: CASTQTQGISYEQYF. As DNA, the CDR3 is TGTGCCAGCACCCAAACACAGGGTATTTCCTACGAGCAGTACTTC.

The rearrangement links TRBV4-1 to TRBJ1-5; tentative D call: TRBD1 (5 bases). Trimming removed 4 bases from V and 4 bases from J, with 11 bases in between. Per the germline V gene, CDR1 is MGHRA and CDR2 is YSYEKL. This CDR3 region has 14 residues. CDR3 coding DNA: TGCGCCAGCAGCCCCGTCGGGGGGAATCAGCCCCAGCATTTT. Translating it yields CASSPVGGNQPQHF.

This clonotype has ten or more counts. The chain couples TRBV4-2 to TRBJ1-1; D not certain. The germline V gene has CDR1 LGHNA and CDR2 YNFKEQ. With 0 bases removed from V and 0 bases from J, the gap between germline ends came to 8 bases. This CDR3 contains 15 residues. CDR3 sequence: CASSQERTVNTEAFF. CDR3 nucleotides: TGTGCCAGCAGCCAAGAGAGAACCGTGAACACTGAAGCTTTCTTT.

This clonotype has more than one count but fewer than ten. The rearrangement links TRBV6-1 to TRBJ2-7, with 12 bases fitting TRBD2. This CDR3 contains 17 residues. Unmatched junction bases numbered 15, after V lost 5 bases and J lost 7 bases. CDR1 is MNHNS, CDR2 SASEGT, per germline. CDR3 nucleotides: TGTGCCAGCAGTACCCTATTCCTAGCGGGAGGGCCGAAAGAGCAGTACTTC. It yields the protein CASSTLFLAGGPKEQYF.